Given below is one T cell receptor beta chain in context. Which antigen it targets is not known. Base qualities are missing; no much larger clone stands one base away. The CDR3 regions of human TCRbeta chains were subjected to immunosequencing. Per the original workflow: Repertoire TCRs were checked for matches against a reference library of SARS-CoV-2-specific TCRs that had been generated using the MIRA antigen-specificity platform. Breadth was defined as the fraction of unique TCRs that were SARS-CoV-2-associated, and depth was defined as the fraction of total T cells that were SARS-CoV-2-associated. Each spike-specific TCR was assigned to its reactive spike region and to a CD4 or CD8 class using the MIRA data. Log10-transformed breadth and depth values were compared by one-way ANOVA with Sidak's multiple comparisons tests. TCRdb retrieved this table from immuneACCESS and kept in-frame rearrangements only. Not all clones are present; in checked studies, unresolved V genes account for under half, and no reason is known for the remainder. The DNA gave D and trimming, while V, J and clone size come from that table. The sample data list 100,000 to 120,000 clones, and around 90% of these were observed just once. Over 2% of the sample is held by the ten biggest clonotypes.

According to the study, the label for this sample's time point signals: about 28 days (+/-7) after the second vaccine dose. AZD1222 recipients with second doses at about 4 weeks or about 12 weeks were pooled, because spike-specific TCR depth and breadth did not differ between schedules. Samples from vaccinated people were obtained from the UK trials COV001 and COV002, which included a single-blind randomized controlled phase 2/3 trial of AZD1222 (ChAdOx1 nCoV-19) in healthy adults. Trial participant PBMC samples were collected at day 0 and day 28 after the second dose for TCRbeta chain sequencing. This entry belongs to a study of T cell responses to AZD1222 COVID-19 vaccine (dated by TCRdb to 2020 to 2022). Context from the whole study: A total of approximately 230 trial participants underwent TCR sequencing, of whom around 200 received two doses of AZD1222 and about 26 received two doses of the MenACWY control vaccine. Trial participants were enrolled into age subgroups of 18-55, 56-69 and 70-plus years, which contained 148, 28 and 57 TCR-sequenced participants, respectively. What the work shows at the level of the full study, not this receptor alone: CD4 TCRs associated with the vaccine covered the entire spike protein, and the dominant responses were in regions 160-218 and 743-854. Because no day 14 peak-response samples were available, repertoires were characterized only after the peak T cell response. Reportedly, almost half of the unique spike-specific TCRs recognized epitopes lying outside the regions that are mutated in the B.1.351 and B.1.1.7 variants. Participants were mostly white British and included more females than males, and it was suggested by the authors that clonal diversity may have been underestimated. Spike-specific TCR breadth and depth rose significantly after two AZD1222 doses compared with day 0 and with MenACWY recipients. Conclusions about previously exposed vaccinees are limited, since just five or six AZD1222 recipients were seropositive for SARS-CoV-2 at baseline. The 56-69-year group was small, and its depth increase did not reach significance, likely because of low power.

The CDR3 measures 13 amino acids from cysteine to phenylalanine. The kept DNA is CDR3 alone, 39 bases in frame from the first base. V is cut by 0 bases and J by 4 bases, and the space between the germline ends is 6 bases. This receptor was taken from an adult who received the AZD1222 COVID-19 vaccine. The V and J segments used are TRBV23-1 and TRBJ2-5; the D segment cannot be called with confidence. TRBV23-1 is marked as an open reading frame, function uncertain. This specimen was peripheral blood, taken 28 days after the second AZD1222 dose. The base sequence is TGCGCCAGCAGTCAATCTGTCGGAGAGACCCAGTACTTC. This sequence encodes CASSQSVGETQYF.